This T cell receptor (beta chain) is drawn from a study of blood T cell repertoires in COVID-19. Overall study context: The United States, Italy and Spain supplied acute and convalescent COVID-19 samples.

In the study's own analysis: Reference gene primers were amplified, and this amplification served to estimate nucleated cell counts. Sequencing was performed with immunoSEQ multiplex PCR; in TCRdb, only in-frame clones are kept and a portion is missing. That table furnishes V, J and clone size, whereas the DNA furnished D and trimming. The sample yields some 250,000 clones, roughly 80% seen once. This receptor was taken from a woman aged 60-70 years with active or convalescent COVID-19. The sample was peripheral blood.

The CDR3 DNA is TGTGCCAGCAGCCCAACACAGGGCCTCAAGAACACTGAAGCTTTCTTT. Residues: CASSPTQGLKNTEAFF. V usage is TRBV3-1 (or the pseudogene TRBV3-2) and J usage is TRBJ1-1; D may be TRBD1 (6 bases). Per germline, CDR1 LGHDT and CDR2 YNNKEL (reference sequence). The CDR3 loop spans 16 amino acids. V gave up 4 bases and J gave up 1 base, with 16 bases separating them.